The 11 T cell receptor beta chains in this list originate from one sample, sequenced in a study of T cell responses to AZD1222 COVID-19 vaccine. Some clones are missing from TCRdb's copy, which holds only in-frame ones; the method was immunoSEQ multiplex PCR. The sample contains some 80,000 clones, 85% to 95% of which appear only once. Material: peripheral blood, obtained on day 0 of AZD1222 vaccination. Source of these receptors: an adult in good health.

V is TRBV2 and J is TRBJ2-7; 8 nucleotides align to TRBD1. V lost 11 bases and J lost 7; bases outside the gene matches: 13. The CDR3 spans 13 residues. Germline lookup yields CDR1 SNHLY and CDR2 FYNNEI. CDR3: CAGSTGVLEEQYF. CDR3 DNA sequence: TGTGCCGGGTCGACAGGGGTATTAGAAGAGCAGTACTTC.

The V gene is TRBV9, the J gene TRBJ2-2; D gene ambiguous. V was shortened by 4 bases and J by 4 bases, with 11 bases between the two germline ends. The germline V gene encodes CDR1 SGDLS and CDR2 YYNGEE. This CDR3 region has 14 residues. The CDR3 nucleotides are TGTGCCAGCAGCCCTGGGGTCGGCACCGGGGAGCTGTTTTTT. It translates to CASSPGVGTGELFF. Using reference TRBV9 and TRBJ2-2 for the parts outside the CDR3, the full variable domain is DSGVTQTPKHLITATGQRVTLRCSPRSGDLSVYWYQQSLDQGLQFLIQYYNGEERAKGNILERFSAQQFPDLHSELNLSSLELGDSALYFCASSPGVGTGELFFGEGSRLTVL.

The chain combines TRBV5-1 with TRBJ2-5; either TRBD1 or TRBD2 may supply D (5 bases each). The CDR3 loop spans 13 amino acids. CDR1 SGHRS and CDR2 YFSETQ come from the germline V gene. Trimming removed 0 bases from V and 4 bases from J, with 7 bases in between. The DNA for the CDR3 is TGCGCCAGCAGCTTGGGAGGGGCAGAGACCCAGTACTTC. It encodes CASSLGGAETQYF. The whole variable domain, filled in from reference TRBV5-1 and TRBJ2-5, reads KAGVTQTPRYLIKTRGQQVTLSCSPISGHRSVSWYQQTPGQGLQFLFEYFSETQRNKGNFPGRFSGRQFSNSRSEMNVSTLELGDSALYLCASSLGGAETQYFGPGTRLLVL.

The genes are TRBV28 and TRBJ1-4; 7 bases are a match to TRBD1. This CDR3 comprises 16 residues. The germline V gene has CDR1 MDHEN and CDR2 SYDVKM. Unmatched junction bases numbered 7, after V lost 4 bases and J lost 2 bases. The CDR3 region has the DNA TGTGCCAGCAGTTCTTCCTCGACAGGGACTAATGAAAAACTGTTTTTT. Encoded protein: CASSSSSTGTNEKLFF.

The chain employs TRBV9 and TRBJ2-1, with 12 nucleotides matching TRBD2. Per germline, CDR1 SGDLS and CDR2 YYNGEE. Unmatched junction bases numbered 6, after V lost 3 bases and J lost 8 bases. The CDR3 is 15 residues long. The chain's CDR3 is CASSATSGGLDEQFF. In DNA, the CDR3 is TGTGCCAGCAGCGCAACTAGCGGGGGGTTGGATGAGCAGTTCTTC.

The chain uses TRBV9 and TRBJ1-5; no reliable D call. Germline lookup yields CDR1 SGDLS and CDR2 YYNGEE. CDR3 length: 13 residues. V was clipped by 0 bases and J by 9 bases, with 10 bases between them. CDR3 amino acids: CASSVEAFGPQHF. In DNA form, the CDR3 reads TGTGCCAGCAGCGTAGAAGCTTTTGGGCCCCAGCATTTT. Complete variable domain (other parts from reference TRBV9 and TRBJ1-5): DSGVTQTPKHLITATGQRVTLRCSPRSGDLSVYWYQQSLDQGLQFLIQYYNGEERAKGNILERFSAQQFPDLHSELNLSSLELGDSALYFCASSVEAFGPQHFGDGTRLSIL.

The rearrangement joins TRBV18 to TRBJ1-5; the match to TRBD1 covers 11 bases. Germline CDR1 and CDR2: KGHSH and LQKENI. The CDR3 is 16 amino acids. Unmatched junction bases numbered 6, after V lost 5 bases and J lost 3 bases. CDR3 sequence (DNA): TGTGCCAGCTCAGCGGACAGGGGGCTTTCCAATCAGCCCCAGCATTTT. Its translation is CASSADRGLSNQPQHF.

The rearrangement joins TRBV19 to TRBJ2-1; 16 bases map to TRBD2. The CDR3 totals 19 residues. J gave up 0 bases and V 3 bases, and 5 bases lay outside the gene matches. Germline V CDR1 and CDR2: LNHDA, SQIVND (reference sequence). The CDR3 here is CASSIKGLAGGSSYNEQFF. CDR3 DNA sequence: TGTGCCAGTAGTATTAAGGGACTAGCGGGGGGGAGCTCCTACAATGAGCAGTTCTTC. Looking up the rest from reference TRBV19 and TRBJ2-1 gives the full variable domain: DGGITQSPKYLFRKEGQNVTLSCEQNLNHDAMYWYRQDPGQGLRLIYYSQIVNDFQKGDIAEGYSVSREKKESFPLTVTSAQKNPTAFYLCASSIKGLAGGSSYNEQFFGPGTRLTVL.

DNA of the CDR3: TGTGCCAGCAGCATCAGCGGGGGGGTTATGTATGAGCAGTTCTTC. As protein: CASSISGGVMYEQFF. The V gene is TRBV9, the J gene TRBJ2-1, with TRBD2 identical over 10 bases. The junction had 9 bases not matched to a gene; V was cut back by 4 bases and J by 8 bases. Germline CDR1 and CDR2: SGDLS and YYNGEE. The CDR3 loop spans 15 amino acids.

The chain has TRBV7-8 and TRBJ1-2, with 9 bases fitting TRBD1. V lost 4 bases, J lost 1 base, and 7 bases stayed unmatched. The CDR3 is 16 amino acids. Germline CDR1 reads SGHVS; CDR2 reads FQNEAQ. CDR3: CASSSGTGSFNYGYTF. CDR3 DNA sequence: TGTGCCAGCAGCTCCGGGACAGGGTCGTTTAACTATGGCTACACCTTC. Using reference TRBV7-8 and TRBJ1-2 for the parts outside the CDR3, the full variable domain is GAGVSQSPRYKVAKRGQDVALRCDPISGHVSLFWYQQALGQGPEFLTYFQNEAQLDKSGLPSDRFFAERPEGSVSTLKIQRTQQEDSAVYLCASSSGTGSFNYGYTFGSGTRLTVV.

The chain is built from TRBV6-6 and TRBJ2-2; D perhaps matches TRBD1 (6 bases). The CDR3 has 15 residues. The germline V gene has CDR1 MNHNY and CDR2 SVGAGI (reference sequence). Trimming cost V 6 bases and J 7 bases, with 18 bases left between them. The CDR3 DNA reads TGTGCCAGCAGCTCCTCTGGGGGCAAGGTCGGGGAGCTGTTTTTT. This translates into CASSSSGGKVGELFF.